This is a list of T cell receptor beta chains from one sample in a study of CD8+CD57+ T cells in acquired aplastic anemia. TCRdb re-called the reads with MiXCR, one entry per CDR3 protein. Among over 150,000 distinct CDR3 sequences listed, less than 60% were seen once. Sequencing input: sorted CD4+, CD8+, or CD8+CD57+ T cells (not recorded which) from PBMCs. Every receptor here comes from a human donor with aplastic anemia. Each CDR3 is given with its conserved first and last residue. The D gene is left open where the match is weak. Size is omitted from some rows. Given values are once, few, many or a class for expanded clones.

V gene	D gene	clone size	J gene	CDR3 protein
TRBV19	TRBD1	.	TRBJ2-7	CASSDARQGGYEQYF
TRBV12-3/TRBV12-4	.	.	TRBJ2-5	CASSLWRGSGAKTQYF
TRBV7-9	TRBD1	many	TRBJ2-2	CASSQAAGGTGELFF
TRBV20-1	TRBD2	.	TRBJ2-7	CSARLAGASSYEQYF
TRBV5-8	TRBD1	many	TRBJ2-5	CASSLRTGPGLRETQYF
TRBV20-1	TRBD2	.	TRBJ2-3	CSAPPGGGATDTQYF
TRBV20-1	TRBD2	.	TRBJ2-7	CSASGGAKNEQYF
TRBV5-4	.	.	TRBJ2-7	CASSFGQQDEQYF
TRBV7-6	.	.	TRBJ1-2	CASSKQANYGYTF
TRBV2	.	.	TRBJ2-7	CASTRQDGYEQYF
TRBV25-1	.	.	TRBJ2-7	CASSPNSNYEQYF
TRBV7-7	TRBD1	.	TRBJ2-5	CASSGHRGQRETQYF
TRBV2	TRBD1	few	TRBJ2-4	CASSDGQGRPKNIQYF
TRBV7-2	.	.	TRBJ1-1	CASSSQGGTEAFF
TRBV4-2	.	many	TRBJ2-1	CASSQEEGEQFF
TRBV7-6	.	many	TRBJ1-1	CASSLGSRTTEAFF
TRBV24-1	.	.	TRBJ2-3	CATSDYVMSTDTQYF
TRBV5-4	.	.	TRBJ2-1	CASSVEVGGNGQFF
TRBV15	.	once	TRBJ1-1	CATSRDHKVGTEAFF
TRBV6-5	.	many	TRBJ2-5	CASSYARGGETQYF
TRBV10-2	.	.	TRBJ2-5	CTSSEHSLVHETQYF
TRBV13	.	many	TRBJ2-7	CASSNGPSVGEQYF
TRBV29-1	.	.	TRBJ2-5	CSVGDTRGETQYF
TRBV2	.	.	TRBJ2-7	CASCDGGSDEQYF
TRBV7-6	.	.	TRBJ1-2	CASSSYGHGYTF
TRBV15	.	few	TRBJ2-2	CATSRDGIAELFF
TRBV4-1	TRBD2	many	TRBJ2-3	CASRGGDTDTQYF
TRBV20-1	TRBD2	once	TRBJ2-7	CSAKGGGRYEQYF
TRBV15	TRBD2	many	TRBJ2-3	CATSRGSGGATDTQYF
TRBV2	.	many	TRBJ2-1	CASSDDSSYNEQFF
TRBV6-1	TRBD1	.	TRBJ1-2	CASRLRDRLGYTF
TRBV19	TRBD2	.	TRBJ2-5	CASMERGQETQYF
TRBV20-1	TRBD1	.	TRBJ1-5	CSALGQGAQPQHF
TRBV12-3/TRBV12-4	.	many	TRBJ2-1	CASRNRAGQGGLEQFF
TRBV7-9	.	many	TRBJ2-1	CASSSGGHSYNEQFF